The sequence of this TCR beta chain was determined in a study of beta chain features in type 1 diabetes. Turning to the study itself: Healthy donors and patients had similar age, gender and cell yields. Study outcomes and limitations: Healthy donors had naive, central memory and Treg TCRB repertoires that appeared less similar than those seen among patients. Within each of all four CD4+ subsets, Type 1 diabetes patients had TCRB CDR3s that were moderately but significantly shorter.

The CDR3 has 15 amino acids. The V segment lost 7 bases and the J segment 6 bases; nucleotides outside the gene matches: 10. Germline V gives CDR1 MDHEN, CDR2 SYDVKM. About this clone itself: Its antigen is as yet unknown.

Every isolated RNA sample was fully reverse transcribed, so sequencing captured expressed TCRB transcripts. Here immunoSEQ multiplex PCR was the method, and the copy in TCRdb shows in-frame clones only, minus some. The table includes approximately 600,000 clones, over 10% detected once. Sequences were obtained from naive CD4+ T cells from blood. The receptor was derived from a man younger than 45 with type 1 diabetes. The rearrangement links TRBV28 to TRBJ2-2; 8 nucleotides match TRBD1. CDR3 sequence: CASTGGQGWAGELFF. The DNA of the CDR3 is TGTGCCAGCACAGGAGGACAGGGCTGGGCCGGGGAGCTGTTTTTT.